These 16 T cell receptor beta chains were sequenced from one sample in a study of blood T cell repertoires in COVID-19. Sequencing was performed with immunoSEQ multiplex PCR; in TCRdb, only in-frame clones are kept and a portion is missing. This table has about 100,000 clones, about 84% appearing once. Sequenced sample: peripheral blood. These receptors came from a human donor in a cohort sampled during active COVID-19.

This clone has only one observation. The chain joins TRBV18 to TRBJ2-3; maybe TRBD1 (6 bases). Trimming left V 0 bases short and J 2 bases short, with 12 bases between. The CDR3 extends over 16 amino acids. Germline V gene data show CDR1 as KGHSH and CDR2 as LQKENI. The CDR3 spells CASSPPMGAHTDTQYF. The CDR3 DNA is TGTGCCAGCTCACCACCCATGGGGGCCCACACAGATACGCAGTATTTT.

The chain is built from TRBV6-5 and TRBJ1-1; D is undetermined. The CDR3 is 12 residues long. V was trimmed by 7 bases and J by 6 bases, leaving 12 bases between them. CDR1 and CDR2 (germline): MNHEY, SVGAGI. The CDR3 spells CASIVSAAEAFF. The CDR3 DNA follows: TGTGCCAGCATTGTAAGTGCGGCTGAAGCTTTCTTT.

This chain uses TRBV6-2 or TRBV6-3 with TRBJ1-2; D remains unclear. Germline V gives CDR1 MNHEY, CDR2 SVGEGT. The CDR3 is 15 amino acids. Deletions cut 3 bases from V and 4 bases from J, with 15 bases between. CDR3 in amino acids: CASSYSGVVPYGYTF. The CDR3 coding sequence is TGTGCCAGCAGTTATTCCGGTGTCGTACCCTATGGCTACACCTTC.

The V and J genes are TRBV29-1 and TRBJ1-2, with D maybe TRBD1 (5 bases). V lost 0 bases to trimming and J lost 0 bases, with 14 bases between them. The CDR3 spans 16 residues. Germline-derived CDR1 and CDR2 are SQVTM and ANQGSEA. The CDR3 nucleotides read TGCAGCGTTGAAGATCGTATGGACATCTCTAACTATGGCTACACCTTC. Its translation is CSVEDRMDISNYGYTF.

The chain is built from TRBV25-1 and TRBJ2-2, with D possibly TRBD2 on 5 matching bases. CDR3 length equals 14 residues. V shed 9 bases and J shed 4 bases, with 15 bases lying between them. Germline CDR1 reads MGHDK; CDR2 reads SYGVNS. The CDR3 protein is CASKDSSRTGELFF. In nucleotides, the CDR3 is TGTGCCAGTAAGGACTCCTCGCGCACCGGGGAGCTGTTTTTT.

This clone was detected only once. The CDR3 bases are TGTGCCAGCTCACCGTTCACAGCGGGAGATGAGCAGTTCTTC. Protein: CASSPFTAGDEQFF. The J gene is TRBJ2-1, the V gene TRBV18; 8 positions match TRBD2. CDR1 is KGHSH and CDR2 is LQKENI in the germline V gene. The CDR3 has 14 residues. V dropped 3 bases and J dropped 8; count of bases not matched to a gene: 6.

This chain joins TRBV29-1 and TRBJ1-1, with 7 bases aligning to TRBD1. Trimming removed 6 bases from V and 5 bases from J; junction bases left unmatched: 12. CDR1 and CDR2 (germline): SQVTM, ANQGSEA. The CDR3 totals 14 residues. In DNA, the CDR3 is TGCAGCGTGGGGGCAGGGGGATCGGGGACTGAAGCTTTCTTT. Amino acids: CSVGAGGSGTEAFF.

This clone was seen once. The rearrangement uses TRBV19 and TRBJ2-3; the match to TRBD2 covers 13 bases. Germline loops: CDR1 LNHDA, CDR2 SQIVND (reference sequence). The CDR3 spans 16 residues. V was clipped by 7 bases and J by 4 bases; unmatched bases: 8. This CDR3 is CASTLTSGGSPDTQYF. CDR3 nucleotides: TGTGCCAGTACTTTGACTAGCGGGGGGTCCCCAGATACGCAGTATTTT. Supplemented by reference TRBV19 and TRBJ2-3, the full variable domain reads DGGITQSPKYLFRKEGQNVTLSCEQNLNHDAMYWYRQDPGQGLRLIYYSQIVNDFQKGDIAEGYSVSREKKESFPLTVTSAQKNPTAFYLCASTLTSGGSPDTQYFGPGTRLTVL.

This chain connects TRBV7-2 to TRBJ1-1; weak D call: TRBD1 (6 bases). This CDR3 has 15 amino acids. V lost 5 bases to trimming and J lost 0 bases, with 13 bases between them. Germline CDR1 reads SGHTA; CDR2 reads FQGNSA. The CDR3 nucleotides are TGTGCCAGCAGCAGGGGGTTCGGGCTGAACACTGAAGCTTTCTTT. Translating gives CASSRGFGLNTEAFF.

This chain uses TRBV20-1 with TRBJ1-4; D is uncertain. The length of the CDR3 is 10 residues. Trimming took 5 bases from V and 11 from J, leaving 9 bases between them. Germline V CDR1 and CDR2: DFQATT, SNEGSKA (reference sequence). CDR3 protein: CSALGAKLFF. Here the CDR3 DNA reads TGCAGTGCTCTGGGAGCCAAACTGTTTTTT.

The chain joins TRBV6-2 or TRBV6-3 to TRBJ2-1; 8 bases agree with TRBD1. The CDR3 is made up of 14 amino acids. The germline gives CDR1 MNHEY, CDR2 SVGEGT. The V segment lost 7 bases and the J segment 2 bases; nucleotides outside the gene matches: 4. CDR3 DNA sequence: TGTGCCAGCATCCCGGGACAGGCCTACAATGAGCAGTTCTTC. Protein: CASIPGQAYNEQFF.

The V and J genes are TRBV21-1 and TRBJ2-7; the listed D gene, TRBD2, was not tested against the DNA. TRBV21-1 is an annotated pseudogene. The CDR3 loop spans 17 amino acids. The CDR3 reads CASRLAGESNSAYEQYF. The DNA for the CDR3 is TGTGCCAGTAGACTAGCGGGGGAATCTAATTCCGCCTACGAGCAGTACTTC.

The chain is built from TRBV5-3 and TRBJ1-2, with 9 bases fitting TRBD1. TRBV5-3 is given ORF status, its function remaining uncertain. The CDR3 covers 18 residues. V shed 4 bases and J 7 bases; nucleotides not matched to a gene: 20. CDR3 sequence reads: CARSPTWDRANFTSGYTF. CDR3 DNA: TGTGCCAGAAGCCCAACCTGGGACAGGGCTAACTTTACCTCTGGCTACACCTTC.

The chain combines TRBV2 with TRBJ1-1; D remains unclear. The CDR3 loop spans 15 amino acids. Germline assignment: CDR1 SNHLY and CDR2 FYNNEI. V lost 6 bases, J lost 3 bases, and 17 bases lay in between. The CDR3 loop is CASRDLGPRDTEAFF. The CDR3 DNA is TGTGCCAGCAGGGACCTGGGCCCGAGGGACACTGAAGCTTTCTTT.

V gene TRBV6-6 combines with J gene TRBJ1-2; 7 bases are a match to TRBD1. V lost 4 bases and J lost 8; bases outside the gene matches: 4. Germline V CDR1 and CDR2: MNHNY, SVGAGI (reference sequence). CDR3 size: 12 residues. The CDR3 DNA is TGTGCCAGCAGTTCAGGGGGGCAAGGCTACACCTTC. Its translation is CASSSGGQGYTF.

The table lists this clone with a count of one. The rearrangement joins TRBV6-4 to TRBJ1-2; D is ambiguous. Germline lookup yields CDR1 MRHNA and CDR2 SNTAGT. V dropped 11 bases and J dropped 4 bases, with 14 bases sitting between them. CDR3 length: 12 amino acids. CDR3: CASSQDGYGYTF. CDR3 nucleotides: TGTGCCTCCTCGCAGGATGGCTATGGCTACACCTTC.